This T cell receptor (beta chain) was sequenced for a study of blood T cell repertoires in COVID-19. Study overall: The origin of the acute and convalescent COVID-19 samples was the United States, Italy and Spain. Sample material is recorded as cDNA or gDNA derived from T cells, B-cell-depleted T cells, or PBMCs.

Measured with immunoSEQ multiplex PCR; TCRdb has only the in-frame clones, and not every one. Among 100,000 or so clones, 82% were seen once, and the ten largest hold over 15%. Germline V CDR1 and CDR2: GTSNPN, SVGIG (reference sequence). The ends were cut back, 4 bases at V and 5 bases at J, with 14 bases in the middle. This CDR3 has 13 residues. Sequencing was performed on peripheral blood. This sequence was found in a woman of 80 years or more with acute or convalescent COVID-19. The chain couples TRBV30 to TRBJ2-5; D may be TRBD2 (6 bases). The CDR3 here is CAWKKEAGETQYF. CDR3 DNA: TGTGCCTGGAAAAAAGAGGCGGGGGAGACCCAGTACTTC.